This T cell receptor beta chain was documented in a study of T cell repertoires in cytomegalovirus infection. Study summary: Public TCR beta signatures marked donors with CMV infection and the matching HLA. General observations from the study: Dominant in the ex vivo response were TCR beta clonotypes restricted by HLA-C and specific for CMV. Based on cumulative public TCR beta family frequency, carriers of CMV plus the relevant HLA were identified.

The V gene's germline CDR1 is MNHEY and CDR2 SVGEGT. This CDR3 region has 16 residues. Trimming cost V 6 bases and J 4 bases; bases outside gene matches: 7. MiXCR, applied by TCRdb to the reads, yields one record per CDR3 protein. The data hold roughly 230,000 distinct CDR3 sequences, with around 6.4% observed a single time. This clonotype was observed many times. Its antigen is unidentified. The V gene is TRBV6-2 or TRBV6-3, the J gene TRBJ2-1; 12 positions match TRBD2. Source material: PBMCs. The TCR was taken from a human donor in good health (CMV status not recorded). Some clones in this sample may be carry-over from other donors' samples. The CDR3 protein is CASRPSGTSGYNEQFF. The CDR3 DNA reads as TGTGCCAGCAGGCCCTCCGGGACTAGCGGGTACAATGAGCAGTTCTTC.